This T cell receptor beta chain originates from a study of shared clonotypes between healthy human individuals. This table comes from immunoSEQ multiplex PCR, and its TCRdb copy is limited to in-frame clones, with some not included. The table lists over 2 million clones, roughly 90% of them singletons. CDR1 LGHNA and CDR2 YSLEER come from the germline V gene. The CDR3 has 19 amino acids. Trimming pared 0 bases from V and 0 bases from J, leaving 17 bases between. The sequence derives from a man aged 18 to 35 in good health. Some clones in this sample may be carry-over from other donors' samples. The sample consisted of naive CD4+ T cells from PBMCs. Noted subset: CD45RA+ positively selected. This chain joins TRBV4-3 and TRBJ1-4, with D perhaps matching TRBD1 (5 bases). CDR3 residues: CASSQDLGVGEATNEKLFF. Here the CDR3 DNA reads TGCGCCAGCAGCCAAGATCTAGGGGTAGGGGAGGCAACTAATGAAAAACTGTTTTTT.